A single sample is the source of the 25 T cell receptor beta chains below, sequenced in a study of blood T cell repertoires in COVID-19. Profiling relied on immunoSEQ multiplex PCR, and the TCRdb table lists in-frame clones only, not all of them. The table records about 180,000 clones, around 80% of them present only once. The specimen sequenced was PBMCs or T cells enriched from blood (not recorded which). These receptors all come from a man in his sixties who had been exposed to COVID-19.

The chain is built from TRBV3-1 (or the pseudogene TRBV3-2) and TRBJ1-2; 12 nucleotides match TRBD1. Losses at the gene ends were 1 base for V and 8 bases for J; bases not matched to a gene: 14. CDR3 length equals 18 residues. Germline assignment: CDR1 LGHDT and CDR2 YNNKEL (reference sequence). CDR3 protein: CASSQGVGDRGRNGGYTF. CDR3 bases: TGTGCCAGCAGCCAAGGGGTGGGGGACAGGGGGCGGAACGGCGGCTACACCTTC.

This clone was seen only once. The V gene is TRBV11-2, the J gene TRBJ2-1; D is perhaps TRBD2 (6 bases). V was pared by 4 bases and J by 7 bases, with 17 bases between. From germline, CDR1 is SGHAT and CDR2 FQNNGV. The CDR3 runs 15 residues. This CDR3 reads CASSSGLAKWNEQFF. The CDR3 DNA reads as TGTGCCAGCAGCTCAGGGCTAGCGAAGTGGAATGAGCAGTTCTTC. The full variable domain, with the rest looked up from reference TRBV11-2 and TRBJ2-1, is EAGVAQSPRYKIIEKRQSVAFWCNPISGHATLYWYQQILGQGPKLLIQFQNNGVVDDSQLPKDRFSAERLKGVDSTLKIQPAKLEDSAVYLCASSSGLAKWNEQFFGPGTRLTVL.

The chain joins TRBV6-2 or TRBV6-3 to TRBJ2-5; D remains ambiguous. V shed 2 bases and J shed 7 bases, with 8 bases lying between them. Germline V gene sequence: CDR1 MNHEY, CDR2 SVGEGT. The CDR3 length is 12 residues. The DNA of the CDR3 is TGTGCCAGCAGTTACGCCCCAGGGACCCAGTACTTC. Its protein is CASSYAPGTQYF.

This chain connects TRBV6-1 to TRBJ2-1, with D unresolved. The CDR3 has 12 amino acids. Germline CDR1 and CDR2: MNHNS and SASEGT. Trimming shortened V by 2 bases and J by 6 bases, and 5 bases separated the two germline ends. The CDR3 protein is CASSEFGNEQFF. Written as DNA, the CDR3 is TGTGCCAGCAGTGAATTCGGCAATGAGCAGTTCTTC.

The chain employs TRBV5-4 and TRBJ1-1, with a tentative D call TRBD1 (5 bases). The CDR3 extends over 14 amino acids. Germline lookup yields CDR1 SGHNT and CDR2 YYREEE (reference sequence). V dropped 0 bases and J dropped 5 bases, with 11 bases sitting between them. The CDR3 is CASSLAGGLTEAFF. CDR3 nucleotides: TGTGCCAGCAGCTTGGCCGGGGGATTGACTGAAGCTTTCTTT.

This sequence joins TRBV10-3 and TRBJ2-7; no clear D. The CDR3 spans 15 residues. V was pared by 3 bases and J by 2 bases, with 14 bases between. Germline CDR1 ENHRY, CDR2 SYGVKD. The CDR3 nucleotides are TGTGCCATCAGTGATTCAGTGGCCTCCCCCTACGAGCAGTACTTC. Translation: CAISDSVASPYEQYF.

This chain uses TRBV28 with TRBJ1-2; TRBD1 might be the D (5 bases). The CDR3 extends over 16 amino acids. Per the germline V gene, CDR1 is MDHEN and CDR2 is SYDVKM. V was shortened by 3 bases and J by 6 bases, with 20 bases between the two germline ends. This chain's CDR3 is CASSFSSPGQLNGYTF. For the CDR3, the DNA is TGTGCCAGCAGTTTTTCGTCTCCAGGACAACTGAATGGCTACACCTTC.

The rearrangement links TRBV9 to TRBJ2-1; maybe TRBD1 (5 bases). CDR1 and CDR2 (germline): SGDLS, YYNGEE. The CDR3 extends over 14 amino acids. V lost 0 bases, J lost 4 bases, and 8 bases lay in between. The CDR3 DNA reads as TGTGCCAGCAGCGTAGTCGACAGTTACAATGAGCAGTTCTTC. Its translation is CASSVVDSYNEQFF. Together with reference TRBV9 and TRBJ2-1, the CDR3 gives the full variable domain: DSGVTQTPKHLITATGQRVTLRCSPRSGDLSVYWYQQSLDQGLQFLIQYYNGEERAKGNILERFSAQQFPDLHSELNLSSLELGDSALYFCASSVVDSYNEQFFGPGTRLTVL.

This clone showed up just once. One junction end disagrees with the germline gene, perhaps due to a read error. Distinct nucleotide sequences in the sample also encode this CDR3. This sequence joins TRBV19 and TRBJ2-2, with 8 bases fitting TRBD2. The CDR3 totals 16 residues. The germline V gene encodes CDR1 LNHDA and CDR2 SQIVND (reference sequence). CDR3 region: CASSIAYAGGTGELFF. DNA of the CDR3: TGTGCCAGTAGTATAGCCTATGCGGGAGGCACCGGGGAACTGTTTTTT.

The CDR3: CASSVVGGTNTEAFF. In nucleotides, the CDR3 is TGTGCCAGCAGCGTAGTGGGGGGAACGAACACTGAAGCTTTCTTT. This rearrangement joins TRBV9 to TRBJ1-1; a weak D match, TRBD1 (5 bases). The CDR3 consists of 15 residues. V gave up 0 bases and J gave up 1 base, with 10 bases separating them. Per germline, CDR1 SGDLS and CDR2 YYNGEE. Full variable domain (outside the CDR3, taken from reference TRBV9 and TRBJ1-1): DSGVTQTPKHLITATGQRVTLRCSPRSGDLSVYWYQQSLDQGLQFLIQYYNGEERAKGNILERFSAQQFPDLHSELNLSSLELGDSALYFCASSVVGGTNTEAFFGQGTRLTVV.

J is TRBJ2-1 and V is TRBV13; 8 positions match TRBD2. CDR3 size: 15 residues. CDR1 is PRHDT and CDR2 is FYEKMQ in the germline V gene (reference sequence). With 2 bases clipped from V and 7 bases from J, the junction kept 7 bases outside the gene matches. In DNA, the CDR3 is TGTGCCAGCAGCTTATCCGGGACTAGTTGGAATGAGCAGTTCTTC. Its protein product is CASSLSGTSWNEQFF.

The chain links TRBV28 to TRBJ2-5, with 11 positions matching TRBD2. The CDR3 runs 17 residues. Germline V gene data show CDR1 as MDHEN and CDR2 as SYDVKM. V was pared by 5 bases and J by 5 bases, with 13 bases of the junction left unmatched. In nucleotides, the CDR3 is TGTGCCAGCAGTCCTCGCCCGACTAGCGGGATTGGGGAGACCCAGTACTTC. Amino acid sequence: CASSPRPTSGIGETQYF.

DNA for the CDR3: TGTGCCACCAGGAGAATCCAGGGTGGCTCCTACAATGAGCAGTTCTTC. It yields the protein CATRRIQGGSYNEQFF. The chain links TRBV15 to TRBJ2-1; a possible D gene is TRBD1 (5 bases). Per the germline V gene, CDR1 is LNHNV and CDR2 is YYDKDF (reference sequence). CDR3 size: 16 residues. V lost 6 bases to trimming and J lost 0 bases, with 15 bases between them.

With regard to this clone: The junction differs from germline at one of its ends, possibly a read error. The rearrangement joins TRBV30 to TRBJ2-7; D perhaps matches TRBD1 (5 bases). Germline V gives CDR1 GTSNPN, CDR2 SVGIG (reference sequence). CDR3 length: 11 residues. The CDR3 region is CAWSGMGQVAF. The CDR3 region has the DNA TGTGCCTGGAGTGGGATGGGGCAGGTTGCCTTC.

The V call is TRBV9, the J call TRBJ2-7, with D perhaps matching TRBD2 (5 bases). Trimming cost V 4 bases and J 3 bases, with 20 bases left between them. CDR1 and CDR2 (germline): SGDLS, YYNGEE. The CDR3 has 16 residues. CDR3 nucleotides: TGTGCCAGCAGCCCTAGTGGGGAGACGGCGATCTACGAGCAGTACTTC. Protein sequence: CASSPSGETAIYEQYF.

The rearrangement uses TRBV7-9 and TRBJ1-1; 7 bases agree with TRBD1. The trim removed 1 base at V and 5 bases at J, leaving 4 bases unmatched. From germline, CDR1 is SEHNR and CDR2 FQNEAQ (reference sequence). The CDR3 runs to 14 residues. Here the CDR3 DNA reads TGTGCCAGCAGCTTAGTAGGGGGCAAGACTGAAGCTTTCTTT. Amino acids: CASSLVGGKTEAFF.

The rearrangement links TRBV15 to TRBJ1-1; D gene ambiguous. Trimming stripped 0 bases from V and 4 bases from J, with 9 bases between. This CDR3 is built from 14 residues. The germline V gene has CDR1 LNHNV and CDR2 YYDKDF (reference sequence). DNA for the CDR3: TGTGCCACCAGCAGAGATATTGGCGGCACTGAAGCTTTCTTT. This codes for CATSRDIGGTEAFF. The whole variable domain, remainder taken from reference TRBV15 and TRBJ1-1, is DAMVIQNPRYQVTQFGKPVTLSCSQTLNHNVMYWYQQKSSQAPKLLFHYYDKDFNNEADTPDNFQSRRPNTSFCFLDIRSPGLGDTAMYLCATSRDIGGTEAFFGQGTRLTVV.

The CDR3 DNA sequence: TGTGCCAGCAGCTTAAGGCGGGACCGCTACAATGAGCAGTTCTTC. Its protein product is CASSLRRDRYNEQFF. This sequence joins TRBV11-3 and TRBJ2-1; D perhaps matches TRBD2 (6 bases). Trimming took off 2 bases at V and 3 bases at J, with 11 bases between the two ends. The length of the CDR3 is 15 residues. Germline assignment: CDR1 SGHNT and CDR2 YENEEA.

The chain employs TRBV7-6 and TRBJ2-3; 8 bases map to TRBD2. CDR3 length equals 17 residues. The junction had 13 bases not matched to a gene; V was cut back by 7 bases and J by 1 base. CDR1 SGHVS and CDR2 FNYEAQ come from the germline V gene. The CDR3 loop reads CASKSGTSGSRTDTQYF. CDR3 DNA: TGTGCCAGCAAATCGGGTACCAGCGGGAGTCGCACAGATACGCAGTATTTT.

The J gene is TRBJ1-3, the V gene TRBV4-3; the D is unclear. V lost 1 base, J lost 0 bases, and 10 bases lay in between. The CDR3 loop spans 16 amino acids. The germline V gene encodes CDR1 LGHNA and CDR2 YSLEER. DNA of the CDR3: TGCGCCAGCAGCCAAGTGAAGAGCGGCTCTGGAAACACCATATATTTT. Translating gives CASSQVKSGSGNTIYF.

The chain links TRBV5-6 to TRBJ2-1, with 12 bases aligning to TRBD2. V trimming: 2 bases; J trimming: 5 bases; junction bases outside the gene matches: 5. The germline V gene has CDR1 SGHDT and CDR2 YYEEEE. The CDR3 has 16 amino acids. In DNA, the CDR3 is TGTGCCAGCAGCTTCCCCCGACTAGCGGGAGACAATGAGCAGTTCTTC. Residues: CASSFPRLAGDNEQFF.

This clone was seen just once. The V call is TRBV19, the J call TRBJ1-5; the match to TRBD1 covers 8 bases. Germline V gene data show CDR1 as LNHDA and CDR2 as SQIVND (reference sequence). The CDR3 consists of 15 residues. The V gene end was trimmed by 3 bases and the J gene end by 2 bases; junction bases not matched to a gene: 3. Written as DNA, the CDR3 is TGTGCCAGTAGTATTCCAGGGGGCGGCAATCAGCCCCAGCATTTT. It translates to CASSIPGGGNQPQHF. The full variable domain, rest sourced from reference TRBV19 and TRBJ1-5, is DGGITQSPKYLFRKEGQNVTLSCEQNLNHDAMYWYRQDPGQGLRLIYYSQIVNDFQKGDIAEGYSVSREKKESFPLTVTSAQKNPTAFYLCASSIPGGGNQPQHFGDGTRLSIL.

The V call is TRBV9, the J call TRBJ2-1, with D maybe TRBD2 (6 bases). The V end lost 4 bases, the J end lost 10 bases, and 18 bases lay between the germline ends. The CDR3 length is 14 residues. Per germline, CDR1 SGDLS and CDR2 YYNGEE. The CDR3 region is CASSPRDSLREQFF. The CDR3 region has the DNA TGTGCCAGCAGCCCACGGGACTCGCTGAGAGAGCAGTTCTTC.

V usage is TRBV3-1 (or the pseudogene TRBV3-2) and J usage is TRBJ1-5, with TRBD1 as a possible D gene (5 bases). The CDR3 extends over 14 amino acids. Trimming took 1 base from V and 5 from J, leaving 9 bases between them. Germline CDR1 reads LGHDT; CDR2 reads YNNKEL (reference sequence). CDR3 DNA: TGTGCCAGCAGCCAAGGTGGGGGGGATCAGCCCCAGCATTTT. As protein: CASSQGGGDQPQHF.

This clone appeared a single time. This chain connects TRBV20-1 to TRBJ1-1; 10 bases map to TRBD1. Germline values: CDR1 DFQATT, CDR2 SNEGSKA (reference sequence). CDR3 length equals 15 residues. V gave up 3 bases and J gave up 4 bases; unmatched junction bases: 8. The CDR3 coding sequence is TGCAGTGCTAGTGGACAGGGGGGTGGAGGCACTGAAGCTTTCTTT. Its translation is CSASGQGGGGTEAFF.